These T cell receptor beta chains were read from a single sample in a study of T cell responses to AZD1222 COVID-19 vaccine. Sequenced by immunoSEQ multiplex PCR; TCRdb stores in-frame clones only, minus some. The repertoire holds 160,000 or so clones, with 88% as singletons. The sample consisted of peripheral blood, taken on day 0 of AZD1222 vaccination. These receptor sequences come from an adult in good health. Each CDR3 is given with its conserved first and last residue. A D gene is named only where the DNA matches it firmly. Size tells how often a clone was seen (once, few, many) or the class of an expanded clone, and some rows leave it out.

>NA|NA|TRBV18|TRBJ1-6
CASSLKTDSLFHF
TGTGCCAGCTCACTAAAGACGGACAGCCTTTTTCACTTT
>NA|TRBD2|TRBV30|TRBJ2-1
CAWKASGGVLDEQFF
TGTGCCTGGAAGGCTAGCGGGGGGGTTTTAGATGAGCAGTTCTTC
>NA|TRBD1|TRBV28|TRBJ1-6
CAGAGQTNSPLHF
TGTGCCGGCGCGGGACAGACAAATTCACCCCTCCACTTT
>NA|TRBD1|TRBV4-3|TRBJ1-2
CASSQDFEQGAIRYGYTF
TGCGCCAGCAGCCAAGATTTTGAACAGGGGGCGATTAGGTATGGCTACACCTTC
>NA|NA|TRBV6-5|TRBJ1-1
CASSYPGRDGDTEAFF
TGTGCCAGCAGTTACCCCGGGCGGGATGGGGACACTGAAGCTTTCTTT
>NA|NA|TRBV19|TRBJ1-5
CASSIDEDSPNQPQHF
TGTGCCAGTAGTATTGACGAGGACAGCCCCAATCAGCCCCAGCATTTT
>NA|NA|TRBV24-1|TRBJ2-1
CATSDYQVGNEQFF
TGTGCCACCAGTGATTACCAGGTGGGGAATGAGCAGTTCTTC
>once|NA|TRBV24-1|TRBJ1-4
CATSGGGTNEKLFF
TGTGCCACCAGTGGGGGAGGGACTAATGAAAAACTGTTTTTT
>NA|NA|TRBV7-3|TRBJ2-3
CASGGTAAATDTQYF
TGTGCCAGCGGCGGGACGGCGGCTGCCACAGATACGCAGTATTTT
>NA|NA|TRBV19|TRBJ1-5
CASRLPNQPQHF
TGTGCCAGTAGGCTGCCCAATCAGCCCCAGCATTTT
>NA|NA|TRBV6-5|TRBJ1-5
CASRKRDSNQPQHF
TGTGCCAGCAGAAAAAGAGATAGCAATCAGCCCCAGCATTTT